This TCR beta chain was profiled in a study of OX40 agonist ivuxolimab in advanced cancers. Regarding the research as a whole: Ivuxolimab was an agonistic, fully human IgG2 monoclonal antibody directed against OX40 (CD134), a costimulatory receptor. Of the 50 to 55 patients in dose escalation, about 20 had hepatocellular carcinoma, some 15 had melanoma, 9 had renal cell carcinoma and 9 had head and neck cancer. Intravenous ivuxolimab was administered to patients every 2 weeks at six dose levels: 0.01, 0.1, 0.3, 1.5, 3 and 10 mg/kg. In the dose-escalation cohort, around four fifths of patients were male, and the mean age was approximately 60 years, with a range of roughly 23 to 85. Partial responses were achieved by three dose-escalation patients, of whom one had hepatocellular carcinoma and two had cutaneous melanoma. The point of sequencing TCRbeta in the periphery was to test whether ivuxolimab changed TCR sequence diversity and drove clonal T-cell expansion. Patients were allowed to have had prior anti-PD-1, anti-PD-L1 or anti-CTLA-4 therapy, and around two fifths of the dose-escalation patients had been treated with checkpoint inhibitors. The paper covers the monotherapy dose-escalation part of the phase I ivuxolimab trial, which included N of about 56 patients. The research as a whole found: Partial responders in the 0.1-3.0 mg/kg groups had among the lowest normalized peripheral clonal expansion, especially among CD8+ T cells. After ivuxolimab, more expanded clones were found on average in CD8+ T cells than in CD4+ T cells. Which antigens the clonally expanded peripheral T cells were specific for was not determined. At doses of 0.1 to 3.0 mg/kg, clonal expansion of both CD4+ and CD8+ blood T cells was observed from baseline to week 6. Low levels of normalized T-cell clonal expansion were also seen in some patients who did not respond.

Patients with a history of autoimmune disease or receiving systemic immunosuppression were excluded from the trial. Peripheral blood for TCR sequencing was collected from all dose cohorts at baseline, on cycle 4 day 1, and on cycle 7 day 1. The samples were taken from a phase I, first-in-human, multicenter, open-label dose-escalation trial of ivuxolimab. Adults with locally advanced or metastatic head and neck squamous cell, hepatocellular, melanoma or renal cell carcinoma were enrolled in the trial. Before TCR sequencing, CD4+ T cells and CD8+ T cells were sorted from peripheral blood as separate populations. Genomic DNA was extracted from sorted cells for sequencing of the TCRbeta CDR3 region. The immunoSEQ Assay was used for sequencing of TCRbeta CDR3 regions. The immuneACCESS repertoire file appears here via TCRdb, limited to in-frame rearrangements. These files lack a portion of the clones; in checked studies, under half of the deficit traces to unresolved V genes, and the cause of the others is not known. For this sample there are more than 50,000 clones; roughly four fifths appear just once. The ten biggest clones cover more than 1.2% of the sample.

This clone was observed a handful of times. It has no known antigen specificity. No much larger clone is present one base from it, and per-base qualities are unavailable. The CDR3 measures 15 amino acids from cysteine to phenylalanine. Only the CDR3 region is kept as DNA, spanning 45 bases read in frame from base 1. Based on the germline V gene, the CDR1 and CDR2 sequences are SGHNT and YENEEA. V drops 4 bases and J drops 1 base, leaving 13 bases in between. The TCR originated in an adult with an advanced solid tumor such as melanoma, head and neck, liver or kidney cancer. The source material was CD4+ or CD8+ T cells sorted from blood, sampled in a trial of the OX40 agonist ivuxolimab. This chain is built from TRBV11-3 and TRBJ2-5, with no confident D gene call. The CDR3 protein is CASSSGRMFQETQYF. The base sequence is TGTGCCAGCAGCTCGGGCAGAATGTTCCAAGAGACCCAGTACTTC.